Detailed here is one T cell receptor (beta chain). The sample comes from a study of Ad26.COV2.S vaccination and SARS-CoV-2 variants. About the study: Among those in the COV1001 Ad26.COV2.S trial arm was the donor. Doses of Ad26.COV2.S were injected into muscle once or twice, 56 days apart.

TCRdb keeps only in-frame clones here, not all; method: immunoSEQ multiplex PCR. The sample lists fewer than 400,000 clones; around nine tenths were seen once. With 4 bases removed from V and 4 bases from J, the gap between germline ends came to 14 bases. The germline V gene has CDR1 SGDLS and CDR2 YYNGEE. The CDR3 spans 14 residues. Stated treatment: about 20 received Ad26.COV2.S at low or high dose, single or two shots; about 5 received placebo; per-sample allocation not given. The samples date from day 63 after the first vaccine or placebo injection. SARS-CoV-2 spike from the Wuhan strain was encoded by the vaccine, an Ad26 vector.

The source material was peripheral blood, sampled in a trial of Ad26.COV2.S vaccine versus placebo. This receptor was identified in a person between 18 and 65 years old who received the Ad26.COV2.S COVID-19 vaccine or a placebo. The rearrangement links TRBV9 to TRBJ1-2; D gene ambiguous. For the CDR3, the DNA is TGTGCCAGCAGCCTACGGGGTGACGGCTATGGCTACACCTTC. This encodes CASSLRGDGYGYTF.